These 16 T cell receptor beta chains originate from one sample sequenced in a study of blood T cell repertoires in COVID-19. TCRdb keeps only in-frame clones here, not all; method: immunoSEQ multiplex PCR. The sample has 150,000 to 200,000 clones, about four fifths seen once. Sequenced input: peripheral blood. All receptors come from a woman between 35 and 50 years old with COVID-19, enrolled during active disease.

The rearrangement uses TRBV6-2 or TRBV6-3 and TRBJ1-6; TRBD1 agrees at 8 bases. Germline values: CDR1 MNHEY, CDR2 SVGEGT. Trimming took 5 bases from V and 3 from J; bases not matched to a gene: 6. The CDR3 covers 16 residues. The CDR3 loop reads CASSDPTGGYNSPLHF. CDR3 in DNA: TGTGCCAGCAGTGACCCTACAGGGGGCTATAATTCACCCCTCCACTTT.

The chain couples TRBV30 to TRBJ2-3; 9 positions match TRBD1. The CDR3 covers 12 residues. CDR1 and CDR2 (germline): GTSNPN, SVGIG (reference sequence). After removal of 5 bases from V and 4 bases from J, the junction contained 1 base not matched to a gene. CDR3 nucleotide sequence: TGTGCCTGGGACAGGGGGGCAGATACGCAGTATTTT. Its protein product is CAWDRGADTQYF.

CDR3 protein: CASSTTRGQFFGGAGGLQSYEQYF. CDR3 nucleotide sequence: TGTGCCAGCAGCACAACTCGTGGACAGTTTTTTGGGGGAGCGGGAGGGCTCCAATCCTACGAGCAGTACTTC. The chain couples TRBV7-9 to TRBJ2-7, with 10 bases lining up with TRBD2. V shed 5 bases and J 1 base; nucleotides not matched to a gene: 32. The CDR3 runs to 24 residues. Germline V gene data show CDR1 as SEHNR and CDR2 as FQNEAQ (reference sequence).

This chain links TRBV6-5 with TRBJ2-5; a possible D gene is TRBD2 (6 bases). Trimming stripped 4 bases from V and 11 bases from J, with 23 bases between. This CDR3 comprises 15 residues. The germline V gene has CDR1 MNHEY and CDR2 SVGAGI. CDR3 loop: CASSSQRSGAGLQYF. The CDR3, as DNA: TGTGCCAGCAGTTCACAGCGGTCGGGAGCGGGCCTACAGTACTTC.

This clone was seen a single time. This chain links TRBV6-5 with TRBJ2-1, with TRBD2 as a possible D gene (5 bases). CDR3 length: 15 amino acids. Trimming took off 7 bases at V and 7 bases at J, with 20 bases between the two ends. Germline V gene lookup returns CDR1 MNHEY and CDR2 SVGAGI. The CDR3 DNA follows: TGTGCCAGCACCACCGGGCTAGCCTTTTCAAATGAGCAGTTCTTC. Protein sequence: CASTTGLAFSNEQFF.

This rearrangement joins TRBV30 to TRBJ2-1; D is possibly TRBD2 (5 bases). Germline CDR1 and CDR2: GTSNPN and SVGIG (reference sequence). V dropped 0 bases and J dropped 8 bases, with 14 bases sitting between them. There are 14 residues in the CDR3. The CDR3 is CAWSVWTLEDEQFF. The CDR3 bases are TGTGCCTGGAGTGTATGGACCTTGGAGGATGAGCAGTTCTTC.

V is TRBV2 and J is TRBJ2-1, with 11 positions matching TRBD1. Germline values: CDR1 SNHLY, CDR2 FYNNEI. V lost 3 bases, J lost 6 bases, and 4 bases stayed unmatched. The CDR3 consists of 15 residues. DNA of the CDR3: TGTGCCAGCAGTGATCTCGGGACAGGGGGCAATGAGCAGTTCTTC. It encodes CASSDLGTGGNEQFF. Drawing the rest from reference TRBV2 and TRBJ2-1, the complete variable domain is EPEVTQTPSHQVTQMGQEVILRCVPISNHLYFYWYRQILGQKVEFLVSFYNNEISEKSEIFDDQFSVERPDGSNFTLKIRSTKLEDSAMYFCASSDLGTGGNEQFFGPGTRLTVL.

The gene calls are TRBV2 and TRBJ1-4; 9 positions agree with TRBD1. With 7 bases clipped from V and 5 bases from J, the junction kept 8 bases outside the gene matches. The CDR3 consists of 15 residues. From germline, CDR1 is SNHLY and CDR2 FYNNEI. The CDR3 DNA reads TGTGCCAGCACTCTAGGGGGGACAGGGAATGAAAAACTGTTTTTT. Translation: CASTLGGTGNEKLFF.

The chain recombines TRBV11-3 with TRBJ2-1; 10 nucleotides align to TRBD2. Germline V gives CDR1 SGHNT, CDR2 YENEEA. V was clipped by 5 bases and J by 2 bases; unmatched bases: 6. The CDR3 sequence is 16 residues long. The DNA for the CDR3 is TGTGCCAGCAGCGGACCTAGCGGGAGCCCCTACAATGAGCAGTTCTTC. It codes for CASSGPSGSPYNEQFF.

This chain joins TRBV19 and TRBJ2-5, with TRBD2 matching over 7 bases. J was trimmed by 2 bases and V by 4 bases; bases with no gene match: 19. From germline, CDR1 is LNHDA and CDR2 SQIVND (reference sequence). The CDR3 is 19 residues long. The CDR3 is CASSTYLPGGSGDQETQYF. The DNA for the CDR3 is TGTGCCAGTAGTACCTATCTTCCGGGGGGATCCGGAGATCAAGAGACCCAGTACTTC.

The rearrangement links TRBV12-3 or TRBV12-4 to TRBJ2-7; possible D gene TRBD2, 5 bases. This CDR3 region has 13 residues. Trimming stripped 6 bases from V and 2 bases from J, with 11 bases between. For the CDR3, the DNA is TGTGCCAGCAGAAGCACCGGGGCCTACGAGCAGTACTTC. It encodes CASRSTGAYEQYF.

This chain joins TRBV18 and TRBJ2-1; D might be TRBD1 (5 bases). Deletions cut 4 bases from V and 6 bases from J, with 13 bases between. The CDR3 has 14 amino acids. Germline V lookup: CDR1 KGHSH, CDR2 LQKENI. The chain's CDR3 is CASSLGFQGNEQFF. The CDR3, as DNA: TGTGCCAGCTCACTTGGTTTCCAGGGCAATGAGCAGTTCTTC.

The gene calls are TRBV28 and TRBJ2-7, with D maybe TRBD2 (5 bases). The germline V gene encodes CDR1 MDHEN and CDR2 SYDVKM. This CDR3 has 15 residues. V lost 2 bases, J lost 0 bases, and 11 bases lay in between. The chain's CDR3 is CASSLEGTFSYEQYF. As DNA, the CDR3 is TGTGCCAGCAGTTTAGAGGGCACGTTCTCCTACGAGCAGTACTTC.

V usage is TRBV30 and J usage is TRBJ1-3; a possible D gene is TRBD1 (6 bases). The V end was cut by 2 bases, the J end by 4 bases, with 6 bases between. CDR1 GTSNPN and CDR2 SVGIG come from the germline V gene (reference sequence). The CDR3 contains 12 residues. The CDR3 region has the DNA TGTGCCTGGAGTAGGGGGGGAAACACCATATATTTT. It specifies CAWSRGGNTIYF.

V gene TRBV30 combines with J gene TRBJ1-3, with D uncertain. The length of the CDR3 is 15 residues. CDR1 and CDR2 (germline): GTSNPN, SVGIG (reference sequence). V lost 0 bases and J lost 3, with 12 bases in between. The CDR3 reads CAWSVPGSFGNTIYF. Here the CDR3 DNA reads TGTGCCTGGAGTGTACCCGGGAGCTTTGGAAACACCATATATTTT.

This clone was seen once. The chain carries TRBV4-2 and TRBJ2-7, with TRBD1 matching 7 bases. Germline-derived CDR1 and CDR2 are LGHNA and YNFKEQ. The CDR3 length is 18 residues. The V segment lost 1 base and the J segment 0 bases; nucleotides outside the gene matches: 12. In DNA, the CDR3 is TGTGCCAGCAGCCAAGCCCCCAACGACAGGGTTTACTCCTACGAGCAGTACTTC. Translation: CASSQAPNDRVYSYEQYF.